The 22 T cell receptor beta chains in this list originate from one sample, sequenced in a study of cytomegalovirus exposure and HLA in healthy donors. 60 Vbeta and 13 Jbeta primers were used in PCR. Assay: immunoSEQ multiplex PCR; the TCRdb copy retains only in-frame clones and omits some. This table has 100,000 to 150,000 clones, about four fifths appearing once. The material sequenced was PBMCs. Source of these receptors: a man aged 35 to 55 in good health and CMV-seronegative.

This clone has just a few counts. The chain uses TRBV29-1 and TRBJ2-1, with 7 bases matching TRBD1. The CDR3 runs to 15 residues. The V segment lost 3 bases and the J segment 2 bases; nucleotides outside the gene matches: 7. Germline-derived CDR1 and CDR2 are SQVTM and ANQGSEA. In nucleotides, the CDR3 is TGCAGCGTTGAGAGCGAGACAGGGACCTACAATGAGCAGTTCTTC. Translation gives CSVESETGTYNEQFF.

The DNA for the CDR3 is TGCGCCAGCAGCTTTCTAGCGGGGGCCGACAATGAGCAGTTCTTC. Protein sequence: CASSFLAGADNEQFF. The V call is TRBV5-1, the J call TRBJ2-1; 10 bases align to TRBD2. CDR1 and CDR2 from the germline V gene are SGHRS and YFSETQ. J lost 5 bases, V lost 2 bases, and 4 bases had no gene match. This CDR3 region has 15 residues.

V usage is TRBV6-6 and J usage is TRBJ1-1, with 7 bases identical to TRBD1. There are 16 residues in the CDR3. V dropped 6 bases and J dropped 1; count of bases not matched to a gene: 11. Germline CDR1 is MNHNY and CDR2 is SVGAGI (reference sequence). In DNA, the CDR3 is TGTGCCAGCAGGATTTGGGGACAGTTTACGAACACTGAAGCTTTCTTT. This codes for CASRIWGQFTNTEAFF.

V is TRBV27 and J is TRBJ2-3; TRBD1 aligns across 8 bases. The CDR3 extends over 15 amino acids. Germline V gene sequence: CDR1 MNHEY, CDR2 SMNVEV (reference sequence). The V segment lost 6 bases and the J segment 4 bases; nucleotides outside the gene matches: 9. The DNA for the CDR3 is TGTGCCAGCAGAGATGGACAGGGTGAGGCAGATACGCAGTATTTT. It encodes CASRDGQGEADTQYF.

V is TRBV29-1 and J is TRBJ1-1; D is undetermined. Trimming took 4 bases from V and 0 from J, leaving 6 bases between them. The CDR3 runs to 12 residues. Germline V gene sequence: CDR1 SQVTM, CDR2 ANQGSEA. CDR3 nucleotide sequence: TGCAGCGTTGCACAGATGAACACTGAAGCTTTCTTT. This sequence encodes CSVAQMNTEAFF. Based on the CDR3 plus reference TRBV29-1 and TRBJ1-1, the full variable domain is SAVISQKPSRDICQRGTSLTIQCQVDSQVTMMFWYRQQPGQSLTLIATANQGSEATYESGFVIDKFPISRPNLTFSTLTVSNMSPEDSSIYLCSVAQMNTEAFFGQGTRLTVV.

Here the CDR3 reads CASSHRGDGYTF. CDR3 nucleotide sequence: TGTGCCAGCTCGCACAGGGGGGATGGCTACACCTTC. This sequence joins TRBV18 and TRBJ1-2; 8 nucleotides agree with TRBD1. Per germline, CDR1 KGHSH and CDR2 LQKENI. V dropped 6 bases and J dropped 6; count of bases not matched to a gene: 3. The CDR3 consists of 12 residues.

The chain recombines TRBV5-6 with TRBJ1-2; 8 bases fit TRBD1. Per the germline V gene, CDR1 is SGHDT and CDR2 is YYEEEE. V shed 0 bases, J shed 0 bases, and the junction held 13 bases outside the gene matches. This CDR3 has 19 residues. In DNA form, the CDR3 reads TGTGCCAGCAGCTTGGCCGGAGCGGGACAGGACCTTACTAACTATGGCTACACCTTC. This encodes CASSLAGAGQDLTNYGYTF.

The chain combines TRBV11-2 with TRBJ2-2; tentative D call: TRBD2 (5 bases). Germline values: CDR1 SGHAT, CDR2 FQNNGV. This CDR3 has 14 residues. V was pared by 1 base and J by 4 bases, with 7 bases between. The CDR3 nucleotides read TGTGCCAGCAGCTTAGGGACTGGCACCGGGGAGCTGTTTTTT. Its protein is CASSLGTGTGELFF.

The chain combines TRBV27 with TRBJ2-3, with D possibly being TRBD1 (6 bases). Germline V lookup: CDR1 MNHEY, CDR2 SMNVEV (reference sequence). V lost 6 bases and J 9 bases, leaving 19 bases between the germline ends. The CDR3 has 14 residues. CDR3: CASSLGGRIRTQYF. The CDR3 nucleotides are TGTGCCAGCAGCCTAGGGGGACGGATCAGGACGCAGTATTTT.

The chain recombines TRBV29-1 with TRBJ1-1; TRBD1 is a possible D gene (5 bases). V lost 0 bases and J 6 bases, leaving 8 bases between the germline ends. The V gene's germline CDR1 is SQVTM and CDR2 ANQGSEA. The CDR3 has 12 residues. Here the CDR3 DNA reads TGCAGCGTTGAAGATCGGGGGTCTGAAGCTTTCTTT. It encodes CSVEDRGSEAFF.

The chain has TRBV9 and TRBJ1-4; 10 bases map to TRBD1. The CDR3 extends over 15 amino acids. The ends lost 0 bases at V and 6 bases at J; junction bases unmatched: 2. Germline V lookup: CDR1 SGDLS, CDR2 YYNGEE. In DNA form, the CDR3 reads TGTGCCAGCAGCGTAGCGGGGACAGGGGATGAAAAACTGTTTTTT. This translates into CASSVAGTGDEKLFF. Full variable domain (remainder filled in from reference TRBV9 and TRBJ1-4): DSGVTQTPKHLITATGQRVTLRCSPRSGDLSVYWYQQSLDQGLQFLIQYYNGEERAKGNILERFSAQQFPDLHSELNLSSLELGDSALYFCASSVAGTGDEKLFFGSGTQLSVL.

This rearrangement joins TRBV4-1 to TRBJ2-7, with a tentative D call TRBD2 (6 bases). The V end lost 6 bases, the J end lost 1 base, and 16 bases lay between the germline ends. CDR1 MGHRA and CDR2 YSYEKL come from the germline V gene. CDR3 size: 15 residues. CDR3 residues: CASRNRDFQSYEQYF. The CDR3, as DNA: TGCGCCAGCAGAAACCGGGACTTTCAGTCCTACGAGCAGTACTTC.

The chain employs TRBV4-2 and TRBJ1-6; D unresolved. CDR3 size: 12 residues. Germline V gene sequence: CDR1 LGHNA, CDR2 YNFKEQ. V dropped 1 base and J dropped 11 bases, with 6 bases sitting between them. The CDR3 nucleotides are TGTGCCAGCAGCCAAGCCAATCCACCCCTCCACTTT. As protein: CASSQANPPLHF.

This clone has only one observation. The chain joins TRBV5-5 to TRBJ1-2, with D perhaps matching TRBD1 (6 bases). The CDR3 sequence is 12 residues long. With 4 bases removed from V and 11 bases from J, the gap between germline ends came to 15 bases. Germline CDR1 is SGHKS and CDR2 is YYEKEE (reference sequence). CDR3 residues: CASSPTGPGYTF. The CDR3 nucleotides are TGTGCCAGCAGCCCGACAGGACCGGGATACACCTTC. Full variable domain (rest looked up from reference TRBV5-5 and TRBJ1-2): DAGVTQSPTHLIKTRGQQVTLRCSPISGHKSVSWYQQVLGQGPQFIFQYYEKEERGRGNFPDRFSARQFPNYSSELNVNALLLGDSALYLCASSPTGPGYTFGSGTRLTVV.

The table lists this clone with a count of one. The chain employs TRBV28 and TRBJ2-1, with 7 bases lining up with TRBD1. Germline-derived CDR1 and CDR2 are MDHEN and SYDVKM. The CDR3 covers 15 residues. The ends lost 5 bases at V and 1 base at J; junction bases unmatched: 5. The chain's CDR3 is CASSTTGESYNEQFF. The CDR3 nucleotides are TGTGCCAGCAGTACTACAGGGGAATCCTACAATGAGCAGTTCTTC.

J is TRBJ2-2 and V is TRBV7-3, with 9 bases that match TRBD1. The germline gives CDR1 SGHTA, CDR2 FQGTGA. Trimming took 6 bases from V and 1 from J; bases not matched to a gene: 9. The CDR3 covers 17 residues. DNA of the CDR3: TGTGCCAGCAGTTTAGGACAGGGGTTGGGGAACACCGGGGAGCTGTTTTTT. It translates to CASSLGQGLGNTGELFF.

The gene calls are TRBV11-1 and TRBJ2-5; TRBD2 matches at 10 bases. The CDR3 is 13 residues long. The germline V gene has CDR1 SGHAT and CDR2 FQDESV (reference sequence). V dropped 5 bases and J dropped 7; count of bases not matched to a gene: 4. The chain's CDR3 is CASSVGLAATQYF. CDR3 sequence (DNA): TGTGCCAGCAGCGTAGGACTAGCGGCGACCCAGTACTTC.

CDR3 nucleotide sequence: TGTGCCAGCAGCCTTTTGGGACAGGGTGGAGAGACCCAGTACTTC. The encoded protein is CASSLLGQGGETQYF. V and J are TRBV5-8 and TRBJ2-5; TRBD1 matches 9 bases. V dropped 4 bases and J dropped 4; count of bases not matched to a gene: 8. Germline V gene data show CDR1 as SGHTS and CDR2 as YDEGEE. The CDR3 covers 15 residues.

The chain links TRBV5-1 to TRBJ2-2; weak D call: TRBD1 (5 bases). The CDR3 has 13 residues. V gave up 0 bases and J gave up 6 bases, with 6 bases separating them. CDR1 and CDR2 (germline): SGHRS, YFSETQ. Here the CDR3 DNA reads TGCGCCAGCAGCTTGGGGGGCTCCGGGGAGCTGTTTTTT. Its protein product is CASSLGGSGELFF.

The V and J genes are TRBV2 and TRBJ1-1; 7 bases match TRBD1. The CDR3 spans 14 residues. CDR1 is SNHLY and CDR2 is FYNNEI in the germline V gene. V was clipped by 6 bases and J by 7 bases; unmatched bases: 11. The CDR3 nucleotides are TGTGCCAGCAGGGCTGCCCGGGACAGCATTGAAGCTTTCTTT. This gives the protein CASRAARDSIEAFF.

Notes on this clone: An end of the junction differs from the germline gene, which may be a read error. The chain carries TRBV7-7 and TRBJ2-3, with 8 bases lining up with TRBD2. This CDR3 is 16 amino acids long. Germline assignment: CDR1 SSHAT and CDR2 FNYEAQ (reference sequence). CDR3 loop: CASSSGRAGGTDTQYF. The CDR3 nucleotides are TGTGCTAGCAGCTCAGGACGAGCGGGGGGCACAGATACGCAGTATTTT.

V gene TRBV28 combines with J gene TRBJ1-4, with D perhaps matching TRBD1 (6 bases). This CDR3 is 14 amino acids long. CDR1 is MDHEN, CDR2 SYDVKM, per germline. V was cut by 5 bases and J by 5 bases, with 12 bases left in between. CDR3: CASSPGQTNEKLFF. DNA for the CDR3: TGTGCCAGCAGTCCGGGACAAACAAATGAAAAACTGTTTTTT.